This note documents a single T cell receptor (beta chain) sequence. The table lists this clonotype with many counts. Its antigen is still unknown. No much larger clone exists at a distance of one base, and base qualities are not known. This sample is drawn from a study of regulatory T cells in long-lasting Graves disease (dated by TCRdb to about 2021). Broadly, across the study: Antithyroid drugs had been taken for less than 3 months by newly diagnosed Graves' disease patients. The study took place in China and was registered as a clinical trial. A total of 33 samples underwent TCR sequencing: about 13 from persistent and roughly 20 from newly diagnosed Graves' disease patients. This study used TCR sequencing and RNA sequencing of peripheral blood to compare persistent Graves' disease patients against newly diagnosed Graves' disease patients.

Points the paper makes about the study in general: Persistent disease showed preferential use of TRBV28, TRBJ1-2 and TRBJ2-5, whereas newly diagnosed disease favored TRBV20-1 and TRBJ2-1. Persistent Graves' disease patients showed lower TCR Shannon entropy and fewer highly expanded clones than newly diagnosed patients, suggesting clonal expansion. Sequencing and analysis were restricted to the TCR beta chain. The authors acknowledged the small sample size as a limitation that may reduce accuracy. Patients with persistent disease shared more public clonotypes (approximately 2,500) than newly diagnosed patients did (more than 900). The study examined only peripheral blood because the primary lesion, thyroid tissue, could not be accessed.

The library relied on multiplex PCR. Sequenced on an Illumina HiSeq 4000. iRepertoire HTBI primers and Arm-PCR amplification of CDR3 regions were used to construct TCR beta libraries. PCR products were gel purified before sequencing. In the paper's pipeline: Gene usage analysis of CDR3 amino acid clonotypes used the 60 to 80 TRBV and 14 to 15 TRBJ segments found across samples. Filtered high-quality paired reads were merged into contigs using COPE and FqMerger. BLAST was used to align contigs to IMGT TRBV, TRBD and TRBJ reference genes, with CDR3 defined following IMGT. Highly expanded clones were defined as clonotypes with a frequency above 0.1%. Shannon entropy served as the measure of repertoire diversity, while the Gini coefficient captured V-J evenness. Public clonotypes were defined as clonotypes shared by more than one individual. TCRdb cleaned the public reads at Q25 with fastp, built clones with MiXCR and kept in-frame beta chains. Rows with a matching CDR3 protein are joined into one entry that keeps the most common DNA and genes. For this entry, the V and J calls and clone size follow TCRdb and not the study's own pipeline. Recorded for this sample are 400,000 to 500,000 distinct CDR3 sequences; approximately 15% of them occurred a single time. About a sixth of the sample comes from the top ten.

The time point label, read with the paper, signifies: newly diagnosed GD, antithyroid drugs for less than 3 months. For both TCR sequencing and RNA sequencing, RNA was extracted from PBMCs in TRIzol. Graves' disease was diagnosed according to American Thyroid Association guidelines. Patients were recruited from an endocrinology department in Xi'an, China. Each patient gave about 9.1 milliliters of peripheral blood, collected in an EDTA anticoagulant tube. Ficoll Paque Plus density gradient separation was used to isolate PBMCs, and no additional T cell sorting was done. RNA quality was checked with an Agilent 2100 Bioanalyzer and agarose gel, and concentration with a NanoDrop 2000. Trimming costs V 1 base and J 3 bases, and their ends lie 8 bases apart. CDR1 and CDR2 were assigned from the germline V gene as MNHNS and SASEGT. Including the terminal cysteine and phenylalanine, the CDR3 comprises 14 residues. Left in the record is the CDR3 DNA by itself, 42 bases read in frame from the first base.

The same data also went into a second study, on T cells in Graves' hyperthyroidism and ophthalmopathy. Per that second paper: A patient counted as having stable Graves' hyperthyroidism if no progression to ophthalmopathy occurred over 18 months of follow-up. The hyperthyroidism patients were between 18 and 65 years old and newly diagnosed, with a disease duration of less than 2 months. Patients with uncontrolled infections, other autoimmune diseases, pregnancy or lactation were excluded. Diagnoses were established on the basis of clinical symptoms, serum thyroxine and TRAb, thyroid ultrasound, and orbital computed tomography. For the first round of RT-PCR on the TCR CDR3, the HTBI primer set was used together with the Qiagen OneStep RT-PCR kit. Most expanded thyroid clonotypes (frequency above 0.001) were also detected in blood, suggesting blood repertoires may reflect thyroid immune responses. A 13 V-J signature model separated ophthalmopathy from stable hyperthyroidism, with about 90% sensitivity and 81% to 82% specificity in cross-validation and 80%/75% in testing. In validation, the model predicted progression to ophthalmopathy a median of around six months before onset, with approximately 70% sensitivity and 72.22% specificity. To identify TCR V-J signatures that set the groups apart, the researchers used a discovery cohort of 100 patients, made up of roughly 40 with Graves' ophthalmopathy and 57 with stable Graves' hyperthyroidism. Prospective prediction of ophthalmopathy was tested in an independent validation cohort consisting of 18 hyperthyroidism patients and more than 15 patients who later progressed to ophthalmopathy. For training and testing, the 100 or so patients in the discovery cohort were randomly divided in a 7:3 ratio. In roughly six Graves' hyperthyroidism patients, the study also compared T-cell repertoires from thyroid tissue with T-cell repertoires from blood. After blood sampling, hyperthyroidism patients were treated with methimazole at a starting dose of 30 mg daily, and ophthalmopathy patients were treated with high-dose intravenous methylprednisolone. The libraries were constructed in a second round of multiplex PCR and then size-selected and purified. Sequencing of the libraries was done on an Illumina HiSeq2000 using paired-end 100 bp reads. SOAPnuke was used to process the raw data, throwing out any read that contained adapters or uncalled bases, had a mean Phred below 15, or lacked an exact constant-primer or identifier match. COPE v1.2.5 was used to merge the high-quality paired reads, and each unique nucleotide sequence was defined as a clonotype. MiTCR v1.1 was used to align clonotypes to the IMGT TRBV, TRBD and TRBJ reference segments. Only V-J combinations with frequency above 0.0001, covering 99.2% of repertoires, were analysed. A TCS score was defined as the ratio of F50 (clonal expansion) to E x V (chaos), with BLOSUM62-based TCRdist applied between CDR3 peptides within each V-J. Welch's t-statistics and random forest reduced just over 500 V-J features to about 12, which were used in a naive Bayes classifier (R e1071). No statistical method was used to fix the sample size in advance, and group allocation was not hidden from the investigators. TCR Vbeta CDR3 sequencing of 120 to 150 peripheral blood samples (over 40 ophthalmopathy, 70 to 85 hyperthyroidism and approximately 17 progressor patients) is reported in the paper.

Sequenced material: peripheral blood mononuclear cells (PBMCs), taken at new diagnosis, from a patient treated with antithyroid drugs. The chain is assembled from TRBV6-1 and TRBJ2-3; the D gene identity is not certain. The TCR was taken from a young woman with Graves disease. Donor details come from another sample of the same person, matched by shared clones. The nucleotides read TGTGCCAGCAGTGAAGGTGATCGGACAGATACGCAGTATTTT. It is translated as CASSEGDRTDTQYF.